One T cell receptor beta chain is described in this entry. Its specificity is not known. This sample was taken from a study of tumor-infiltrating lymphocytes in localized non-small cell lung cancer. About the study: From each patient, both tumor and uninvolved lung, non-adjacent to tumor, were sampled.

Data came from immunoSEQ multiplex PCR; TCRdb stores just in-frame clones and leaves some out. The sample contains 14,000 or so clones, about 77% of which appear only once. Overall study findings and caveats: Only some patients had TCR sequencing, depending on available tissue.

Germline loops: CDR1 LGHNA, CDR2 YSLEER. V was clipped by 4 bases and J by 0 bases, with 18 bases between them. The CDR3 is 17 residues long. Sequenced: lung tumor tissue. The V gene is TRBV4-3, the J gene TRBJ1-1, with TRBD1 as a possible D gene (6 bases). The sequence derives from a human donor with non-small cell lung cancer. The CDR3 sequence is CASSRQTTGRLNTEAFF. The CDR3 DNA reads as TGCGCCAGCAGCCGGCAAACCACAGGGAGGTTGAACACTGAAGCTTTCTTT.